This T cell receptor (beta chain) was retrieved from a study of technical replicates of blood from a handful of donors. Using immunoSEQ multiplex PCR, the repertoire was profiled, and TCRdb retains in-frame clones only, with some absent. The repertoire has about 67,000 clones, about 97% of them found once; the top ten carry 0.2% to 0.3%. This CDR3 has 15 residues. Trimming shortened V by 0 bases and J by 1 base, and 9 bases separated the two germline ends. Germline CDR1 SGHTA, CDR2 FQGTGA. The gene calls are TRBV7-3 and TRBJ1-1; the D gene is possibly TRBD1 (6 bases). The material sequenced was T cells isolated from PBMCs. This TCR came from a human donor in good health. This CDR3 is CASSLTGDKNTEAFF. In DNA, the CDR3 is TGTGCCAGCAGCTTAACTGGGGACAAGAACACTGAAGCTTTCTTT.